The 2 T cell receptor beta chains below were found in one sample sequenced in a study of CD8+ T cells in alopecia areata. Following extraction, RNA underwent reverse transcription to cDNA, which served as the sequencing template. The table came from immunoSEQ multiplex PCR; TCRdb's copy has only in-frame clones and leaves some out. Of more than 200,000 clones in the sample, about 68% are singletons; the top ten hold about 1.3%. The input for sequencing was CD4+ T cells sorted from blood, taken at week 0. The receptors shown here come from a human donor with alopecia areata.

The chain carries TRBV30 and TRBJ2-7; TRBD2 matches at 11 bases. CDR1 GTSNPN and CDR2 SVGIG come from the germline V gene (reference sequence). Trimming at V came to 0 bases and at J to 5 bases, leaving 6 bases not matched to a gene. The CDR3 is made up of 15 amino acids. The CDR3, as DNA: TGTGCCTGGAGTGTGGAGACTAGCGGGGCGGACGAGCAGTACTTC. It codes for CAWSVETSGADEQYF.

The chain carries TRBV30 and TRBJ1-2, with D possibly matching TRBD1 (6 bases). With 0 bases removed from V and 4 bases from J, the gap between germline ends came to 21 bases. The CDR3 contains 17 residues. The germline V gene has CDR1 GTSNPN and CDR2 SVGIG (reference sequence). This CDR3 reads CAWSVLGGLPIGYGYTF. CDR3 coding DNA: TGTGCCTGGAGTGTACTCGGGGGGCTCCCCATAGGCTATGGCTACACCTTC. The whole variable domain, filled in from reference TRBV30 and TRBJ1-2, reads SQTIHQWPATLVQPVGSPLSLECTVEGTSNPNLYWYRQAAGRGLQLLFYSVGIGQISSEVPQNLSASRPQDRQFILSSKKLLLSDSGFYLCAWSVLGGLPIGYGYTFGSGTRLTVV.